This T cell receptor beta chain is from a study of T cell responses to AZD1222 COVID-19 vaccine. Measured with immunoSEQ multiplex PCR; TCRdb has only the in-frame clones, and not every one. The sample has about 120,000 clones; 70% to 90% are singletons. The CDR3 sequence is 18 residues long. CDR1 is LNHDA, CDR2 SQIVND, per germline (reference sequence). V lost 5 bases, J lost 1 base, and 13 bases stayed unmatched. Points from the study as a whole: Most donors were white British and more were female, and clonal diversity was possibly underestimated.

In regard to this clone: Its specificity is not known.

Sequences were derived from peripheral blood, sampled on day 0 of AZD1222 vaccination. This chain uses TRBV19 with TRBJ2-2, with TRBD1 matching 7 bases. This TCR was recovered from an adult in good health. This chain's CDR3 is CASSRPTGETLNTGELFF. The CDR3 DNA reads TGTGCCAGTAGTCGCCCCACAGGGGAGACGTTGAACACCGGGGAGCTGTTTTTT.